These 20 T cell receptor beta chains were all obtained from the same sample, sequenced in a study of T cell repertoires in cytomegalovirus infection. MiXCR was run by TCRdb on the reads, yielding one entry per CDR3 protein. The data contain some 700,000 distinct CDR3 sequences, roughly 30% of them seen just once; the ten biggest clones take up around a sixth. No antigen is known for these receptors. The starting material was cultured PBMCs, obtained from culture after CMV antigen stimulation. The receptors were sampled from a human donor in good health (CMV status not recorded). Some clones in this sample may be carry-over from other donors' samples.

As to this clonotype: The CDR3 end shows no conserved phenylalanine or tryptophan, and so a read error is likely. This rearrangement joins TRBV6-1 to TRBJ2-3; 7 bases agree with TRBD2. The CDR3 extends over 19 amino acids. J was trimmed by 0 bases and V by 6 bases; bases with no gene match: 18. The germline V gene encodes CDR1 MNHNS and CDR2 SASEGT. The CDR3 loop is CASRRRTSAISRSTDTQYL. CDR3 bases: TGTGCCAGCAGACGCCGAACTAGCGCAATTTCAAGGAGCACAGATACGCAGTATTTG.

This clonotype was observed once. The chain carries TRBV2 and TRBJ1-4, with 8 bases fitting TRBD1. CDR3 length equals 13 residues. V was clipped by 5 bases and J by 8 bases; unmatched bases: 4. The germline gives CDR1 SNHLY, CDR2 FYNNEI. The CDR3 DNA follows: TGTGCCAGCAGTTCCAGGGGGCAGGAAAAACTGTTTTTT. Its translation is CASSSRGQEKLFF.

This clonotype came up many times. This chain uses TRBV28 with TRBJ1-4; 10 bases align to TRBD1. Trimming at V came to 3 bases and at J to 8 bases, leaving 9 bases not matched to a gene. The CDR3 is made up of 16 amino acids. Germline V CDR1 and CDR2: MDHEN, SYDVKM. CDR3 in DNA: TGTGCCAGCAGTTTGACAGGGGGCGCGAATAAAGAAAAACTGTTTTTT. It encodes CASSLTGGANKEKLFF. Combining the CDR3 with reference TRBV28 and TRBJ1-4 gives the whole variable domain DVKVTQSSRYLVKRTGEKVFLECVQDMDHENMFWYRQDPGLGLRLIYFSYDVKMKEKGDIPEGYSVSREKKERFSLILESASTNQTSMYLCASSLTGGANKEKLFFGSGTQLSVL.

This clonotype was observed a handful of times. CDR3 in amino acids: CAISENRGGDQPQHF. The CDR3 DNA reads as TGTGCCATCAGTGAAAACAGGGGAGGGGATCAGCCCCAGCATTTT. The chain joins TRBV10-3 to TRBJ1-5; 7 bases are a match to TRBD1. The CDR3 loop spans 15 amino acids. Germline V gene lookup returns CDR1 ENHRY and CDR2 SYGVKD. Unmatched junction bases numbered 7, after V lost 3 bases and J lost 5 bases.

This clonotype has just a few counts. This chain connects TRBV11-3 to TRBJ2-3, with TRBD2 as a possible D gene (6 bases). The V and J ends lost 5 bases and 5 bases respectively, with 14 bases between them. The CDR3 has 14 amino acids. The V gene's germline CDR1 is SGHNT and CDR2 YENEEA. CDR3 in amino acids: CASSARTGEDTQYF. The CDR3 DNA is TGTGCCAGCAGCGCCCGGACGGGAGAAGATACGCAGTATTTT.

As DNA, the CDR3 is TGTGCCAGCTCCCCGGCCCCAGGGGGGACGGTCTACACCTTC. This encodes CASSPAPGGTVYTF. This chain links TRBV18 with TRBJ1-2; 7 bases line up with TRBD1. This CDR3 spans 14 amino acids. The V gene's germline CDR1 is KGHSH and CDR2 LQKENI. With 6 bases clipped from V and 10 bases from J, the junction kept 14 bases outside the gene matches.

J is TRBJ2-3 and V is TRBV12-3 or TRBV12-4; D possibly uses TRBD1 or TRBD2 (5 bases each). The V gene lost 6 bases and the J gene lost 15 bases, with 16 bases spanning the gap. The CDR3 loop spans 11 amino acids. Written as DNA, the CDR3 is TGTGCCAGCAGCTACCGGGACGTGCGTTATTTT. Translation gives CASSYRDVRYF.

The chain recombines TRBV7-8 with TRBJ1-3; the D is unclear. The germline V and J ends were trimmed by 8 bases and 5 bases, with 13 bases remaining between them. Germline assignment: CDR1 SGHVS and CDR2 FQNEAQ. The CDR3 has 13 residues. DNA of the CDR3: TGTGCCAGCGCTCTGGTGGGGAGAAACACCATATATTTT. This sequence encodes CASALVGRNTIYF.

This clonotype was recorded a few times. J is TRBJ1-1 and V is TRBV27, with a possible D match to TRBD1 (5 bases). The CDR3 has 13 residues. The V and J ends lost 7 bases and 1 base respectively, with 10 bases between them. The germline gives CDR1 MNHEY, CDR2 SMNVEV (reference sequence). The CDR3 loop reads CASTETANTEAFF. The CDR3 nucleotides are TGTGCCAGCACAGAGACAGCGAACACTGAAGCTTTCTTT.

In its sample, this clonotype was seen a few times. The chain links TRBV4-1 to TRBJ2-5; TRBD2 matches 7 bases. The CDR3 spans 13 residues. The junction had 4 bases not matched to a gene; V was cut back by 0 bases and J by 9 bases. Germline CDR1 reads MGHRA; CDR2 reads YSYEKL. The chain's CDR3 is CASSQDPAGAQYF. CDR3 nucleotide sequence: TGCGCCAGCAGCCAAGACCCCGCGGGGGCCCAGTACTTC.

The V and J genes are TRBV19 and TRBJ1-5; no clear D gene. Germline V gene lookup returns CDR1 LNHDA and CDR2 SQIVND (reference sequence). CDR3 length equals 12 residues. V lost 6 bases and J lost 5, with 8 bases in between. The CDR3 loop is CASSTWDQPQHF. CDR3 sequence (DNA): TGTGCCAGTAGCACCTGGGATCAGCCCCAGCATTTT.

This clonotype has just a few counts. V is TRBV7-9 and J is TRBJ2-5; the D is unclear. The CDR3 extends over 13 amino acids. Germline V gives CDR1 SEHNR, CDR2 FQNEAQ (reference sequence). Trimming removed 1 base at V and 10 bases at J, with 13 bases between. The CDR3 loop reads CASSLGGLRNQYF. CDR3 nucleotide sequence: TGTGCCAGCAGCTTAGGTGGCCTGAGAAACCAGTACTTC.

This clonotype was counted between two and nine times. V and J are TRBV27 and TRBJ2-7; D tentatively reads TRBD1 or TRBD2 (5 bases each). CDR1 and CDR2 from the germline V gene are MNHEY and SMNVEV (reference sequence). With 0 bases removed from V and 2 bases from J, the gap between germline ends came to 14 bases. The CDR3 consists of 16 residues. Here the CDR3 reads CASSLSVGTLAYEQYF. The CDR3 coding sequence is TGTGCCAGCAGTTTATCAGTGGGGACGCTGGCCTACGAGCAGTACTTC.

The V gene is TRBV12-3 or TRBV12-4, the J gene TRBJ2-3, with TRBD2 matching 9 bases. V shed 6 bases and J 5 bases; nucleotides not matched to a gene: 9. The CDR3 is made up of 15 amino acids. The CDR3 sequence: CASSYVGSGGDTQYF. Here the CDR3 DNA reads TGTGCCAGCAGCTACGTAGGTAGCGGGGGAGATACGCAGTATTTT.

The rearrangement uses TRBV7-8 and TRBJ2-7, with D unresolved. There are 14 residues in the CDR3. The germline V and J ends were trimmed by 5 bases and 7 bases, with 18 bases remaining between them. CDR1 and CDR2 from the germline V gene are SGHVS and FQNEAQ. The CDR3 here is CASSRPVGLGEQYF. The CDR3 bases are TGTGCCAGCAGCCGACCCGTGGGCCTGGGGGAGCAGTACTTC.

The chain carries TRBV2 and TRBJ2-3; 14 bases align to TRBD2. Losses at the gene ends were 3 bases for V and 11 bases for J; bases not matched to a gene: 4. This CDR3 is 14 amino acids long. Germline V gene lookup returns CDR1 SNHLY and CDR2 FYNNEI. The CDR3 coding sequence is TGTGCCAGCAGTGAGACTAGCGGGAGGGGGGGGCAGTATTTT. It translates to CASSETSGRGGQYF.

This rearrangement joins TRBV4-1 to TRBJ1-4, with a weak D call TRBD1 (6 bases). CDR1 MGHRA and CDR2 YSYEKL come from the germline V gene. CDR3 length: 16 residues. Between the trimmed V and J ends, which lost 1 base and 5 bases, there was a span of 14 bases. In nucleotides, the CDR3 is TGCGCCAGCAGCCAAGCCACAGGGATCGCAAATGAAAAACTGTTTTTT. It translates to CASSQATGIANEKLFF.

This clonotype was seen a few times. V gene TRBV5-4 combines with J gene TRBJ2-2; D unclear. Trimming pared 4 bases from V and 7 bases from J, leaving 11 bases between. Germline V CDR1 and CDR2: SGHNT, YYREEE (reference sequence). The CDR3 length is 13 residues. The CDR3 nucleotides are TGTGCCAGCAGCCCGACAAGTAGCGGGGAGCTGTTTTTT. It codes for CASSPTSSGELFF.

This rearrangement joins TRBV28 to TRBJ1-5; D not resolved. The CDR3 consists of 14 residues. Germline CDR1 MDHEN, CDR2 SYDVKM. The V end lost 4 bases, the J end lost 4 bases, and 11 bases lay between the germline ends. This CDR3 is CASSSSGLNQPQHF. CDR3 bases: TGTGCCAGCAGTTCATCCGGGCTAAATCAGCCCCAGCATTTT.

This clonotype was picked up a small number of times. The chain links TRBV7-7 to TRBJ2-5; 7 bases agree with TRBD2. The V segment lost 5 bases and the J segment 3 bases; nucleotides outside the gene matches: 6. The CDR3 covers 14 residues. Germline CDR1 reads SSHAT; CDR2 reads FNYEAQ (reference sequence). CDR3 sequence reads: CASSPGLGKETQYF. The CDR3 DNA reads as TGTGCCAGCAGCCCCGGACTAGGGAAAGAGACCCAGTACTTC.